The 25 T cell receptor beta chains listed next were all sequenced from one sample in a study of early T cells in non-severe SARS-CoV-2 infection. TCRdb reanalysed the 5' RACE reads using MiXCR and keeps one entry per CDR3 protein. In the table there are 55,000 to 65,000 distinct CDR3 sequences, approximately 12% of which are singletons. Sequenced material: whole blood. The receptors derive from an adult who was a healthcare worker with PCR-confirmed SARS-CoV-2 infection or an uninfected control (not recorded which).

This clonotype was picked up many times. The J gene is TRBJ2-7, the V gene TRBV6-5; 10 nucleotides agree with TRBD2. CDR3 length: 16 residues. With V trimmed by 6 bases and J by 2 bases, 10 bases remained unmatched. Germline values: CDR1 MNHEY, CDR2 SVGAGI. The CDR3 bases are TGTGCCAGCAGCCTCACCTTAGCGGGGGGCGCCTACGAGCAGTACTTC. This translates into CASSLTLAGGAYEQYF.

This clonotype was recorded at least ten times. This chain uses TRBV5-4 with TRBJ1-2; the match to TRBD1 covers 7 bases. The CDR3 contains 15 residues. J lost 4 bases, V lost 4 bases, and 10 bases had no gene match. Germline CDR1 is SGHNT and CDR2 is YYREEE (reference sequence). CDR3 coding DNA: TGTGCCAGCAGCGTGGGACAGACTACTGCCTATGGCTACACCTTC. This sequence encodes CASSVGQTTAYGYTF. Variable domain in full (rest from reference TRBV5-4 and TRBJ1-2): ETGVTQSPTHLIKTRGQQVTLRCSSQSGHNTVSWYQQALGQGPQFIFQYYREEENGRGNFPPRFSGLQFPNYSSELNVNALELDDSALYLCASSVGQTTAYGYTFGSGTRLTVV.

The sample holds many counts of this clonotype. V usage is TRBV9 and J usage is TRBJ2-5; 7 bases are shared with TRBD2. This CDR3 is 15 amino acids long. From germline, CDR1 is SGDLS and CDR2 YYNGEE. V was clipped by 0 bases and J by 3 bases; unmatched bases: 5. The CDR3: CASSVDGGREETQYF. CDR3 DNA: TGTGCCAGCAGCGTAGATGGAGGGAGGGAAGAGACCCAGTACTTC.

The V and J genes are TRBV3-1 and TRBJ1-2; no clear D gene. This CDR3 has 11 residues. Germline CDR1 and CDR2: LGHDT and YNNKEL (reference sequence). V lost 1 base to trimming and J lost 8 bases, with 5 bases between them. CDR3 region: CASSQGAGYTF. The CDR3 region has the DNA TGTGCCAGCAGCCAAGGGGCCGGCTACACCTTC.

This clonotype was seen at least ten times. V usage is TRBV28 and J usage is TRBJ2-3; TRBD1 aligns across 8 bases. This CDR3 comprises 16 residues. The germline gives CDR1 MDHEN, CDR2 SYDVKM. V lost 4 bases and J lost 2; bases outside the gene matches: 8. The CDR3 DNA sequence: TGTGCCAGCAGTTCCAGGACAGGGCCAAACACAGATACGCAGTATTTT. Translated: CASSSRTGPNTDTQYF. Full variable domain (missing parts from reference TRBV28 and TRBJ2-3): DVKVTQSSRYLVKRTGEKVFLECVQDMDHENMFWYRQDPGLGLRLIYFSYDVKMKEKGDIPEGYSVSREKKERFSLILESASTNQTSMYLCASSSRTGPNTDTQYFGPGTRLTVL.

The chain uses TRBV5-5 and TRBJ2-6; D remains unclear. Between the trimmed V and J ends, which lost 0 bases and 2 bases, there was a span of 12 bases. The CDR3 is made up of 17 amino acids. Per germline, CDR1 SGHKS and CDR2 YYEKEE (reference sequence). CDR3 region: CASSLARWVAGANVLTF. The CDR3 coding sequence is TGTGCCAGCAGCTTGGCCAGGTGGGTGGCTGGGGCCAACGTCCTGACTTTC.

This clonotype is labeled as medium-sized. The chain joins TRBV20-1 to TRBJ2-7; 10 bases agree with TRBD1. The germline V gene encodes CDR1 DFQATT and CDR2 SNEGSKA (reference sequence). The CDR3 is 15 residues long. V lost 3 bases to trimming and J lost 2 bases; unmatched junction nucleotides: 7. CDR3 residues: CSASSGTGVPYEQYF. The CDR3 nucleotides are TGCAGTGCTAGTTCTGGGACAGGGGTTCCCTACGAGCAGTACTTC.

This clonotype was observed many times. This chain joins TRBV7-2 and TRBJ2-3, with D possibly TRBD2 on 6 matching bases. The germline gives CDR1 SGHTA, CDR2 FQGNSA. The CDR3 extends over 15 amino acids. Trimming stripped 1 base from V and 3 bases from J, with 11 bases between. CDR3 in DNA: TGTGCCAGCAGCTTAGACGGGGGTGGGACAGATACGCAGTATTTT. Translation gives CASSLDGGGTDTQYF.

This clonotype occurred many times. This chain links TRBV27 with TRBJ1-2; 11 bases fit TRBD1. The CDR3 contains 15 residues. CDR1 and CDR2 (germline): MNHEY, SMNVEV (reference sequence). With 2 bases clipped from V and 4 bases from J, the junction kept 3 bases outside the gene matches. CDR3 sequence: CASSLGTGGIYGYTF. The CDR3 coding sequence is TGTGCCAGCAGTTTAGGGACAGGGGGAATCTATGGCTACACCTTC.

This clonotype has ten or more counts. The J gene is TRBJ2-7, the V gene TRBV20-1; 14 bases are shared with TRBD2. V trimming: 6 bases; J trimming: 0 bases; junction bases outside the gene matches: 10. This CDR3 contains 17 residues. From germline, CDR1 is DFQATT and CDR2 SNEGSKA (reference sequence). The CDR3, as DNA: TGCAGTGCGCTACCGGGACTAGCGGGAGTAATCTCCTACGAGCAGTACTTC. Protein sequence: CSALPGLAGVISYEQYF.

The CDR3: CASNTRGGPPETQYF. CDR3 nucleotides: TGTGCCAGCAACACCCGGGGGGGCCCCCCAGAGACCCAGTACTTC. J is TRBJ2-5 and V is TRBV5-6; TRBD2 matches at 8 bases. CDR3 size: 15 residues. V lost 6 bases and J lost 4; bases outside the gene matches: 11. CDR1 SGHDT and CDR2 YYEEEE come from the germline V gene.

This clonotype was seen repeatedly, ten times or more. The genes are TRBV3-1 and TRBJ2-1, with 7 bases aligning to TRBD2. The CDR3 is 14 residues long. Germline V gives CDR1 LGHDT, CDR2 YNNKEL (reference sequence). With 4 bases clipped from V and 7 bases from J, the junction kept 7 bases outside the gene matches. The CDR3 sequence: CASSPGLVLNEQFF. The CDR3 bases are TGTGCCAGCAGCCCCGGACTAGTCTTGAATGAGCAGTTCTTC.

This clonotype has a handful of counts. The chain recombines TRBV20-1 with TRBJ2-3, with 8 bases identical to TRBD2. The CDR3 has 15 amino acids. J gave up 0 bases and V 3 bases, and 5 bases lay outside the gene matches. Looked up from germline, CDR1 is DFQATT and CDR2 is SNEGSKA (reference sequence). The CDR3 coding sequence is TGCAGTGCTAGTAGCGGGGATACTAGCACAGATACGCAGTATTTT. This translates into CSASSGDTSTDTQYF.

The chain couples TRBV7-6 to TRBJ2-5; D is possibly TRBD1 or TRBD2 (5 bases each). Per the germline V gene, CDR1 is SGHVS and CDR2 is FNYEAQ. The germline V and J ends were trimmed by 7 bases and 0 bases, with 12 bases remaining between them. This CDR3 has 14 residues. CDR3 sequence (DNA): TGTGCCAGCACCTCTGGGACGTACCAAGAGACCCAGTACTTC. Translating it yields CASTSGTYQETQYF.

At least ten counts were recorded for this clonotype. The chain couples TRBV12-3 or TRBV12-4 to TRBJ1-4; D call uncertain. The CDR3 extends over 13 amino acids. Trimming took off 3 bases at V and 6 bases at J, with 8 bases between the two ends. The DNA of the CDR3 is TGTGCCAGCAGTTTTAGCCATTATGAAAAACTGTTTTTT. It translates to CASSFSHYEKLFF.

The chain links TRBV29-1 to TRBJ1-5; 7 bases align to TRBD1. This CDR3 contains 14 residues. Germline lookup yields CDR1 SQVTM and CDR2 ANQGSEA. V lost 6 bases and J lost 2; bases outside the gene matches: 7. DNA of the CDR3: TGCAGCGTCAAGGGGGCTGGGGGCAATCAGCCCCAGCATTTT. It is translated as CSVKGAGGNQPQHF.

Ten or more counts support this clonotype. The chain carries TRBV20-1 and TRBJ2-1; 9 nucleotides line up with TRBD2. The germline gives CDR1 DFQATT, CDR2 SNEGSKA (reference sequence). Trimming took 3 bases from V and 3 from J; bases not matched to a gene: 3. The CDR3 loop spans 14 amino acids. The CDR3 reads CSARPTSGYNEQFF. The CDR3 DNA sequence: TGCAGTGCTAGGCCGACTAGCGGCTACAATGAGCAGTTCTTC.

This clonotype has a count of ten or more. The chain couples TRBV12-3 or TRBV12-4 to TRBJ2-5; 7 bases are shared with TRBD1. The CDR3 sequence is 12 residues long. V shed 7 bases and J 5 bases; nucleotides not matched to a gene: 4. The CDR3 spells CASKGTVETQYF. In DNA, the CDR3 is TGTGCCAGCAAAGGGACAGTCGAGACCCAGTACTTC.

This clonotype has a count of ten or more. The V gene is TRBV9, the J gene TRBJ2-7, with no clear D. The CDR3 spans 15 residues. From germline, CDR1 is SGDLS and CDR2 YYNGEE. V lost 3 bases, J lost 6 bases, and 19 bases lay in between. The CDR3: CASSATEMWRSEQYF. Here the CDR3 DNA reads TGTGCCAGCAGCGCCACGGAAATGTGGCGGAGCGAGCAGTACTTC.

CDR3 amino acids: CASTQTGGAYYEQYF. CDR3 sequence (DNA): TGTGCCAGCACCCAGACAGGGGGCGCGTACTACGAGCAGTACTTC. The chain recombines TRBV6-1 with TRBJ2-7; the match to TRBD1 covers 10 bases. J was trimmed by 3 bases and V by 7 bases; bases with no gene match: 9. The CDR3 totals 15 residues. Germline V lookup: CDR1 MNHNS, CDR2 SASEGT.

This clonotype was picked up many times. The chain is built from TRBV19 and TRBJ2-3, with D unclear. Trimming removed 5 bases from V and 2 bases from J, with 5 bases in between. The germline V gene encodes CDR1 LNHDA and CDR2 SQIVND (reference sequence). The CDR3 has 12 amino acids. CDR3 bases: TGTGCCAGTAGTTCCTACACAGATACGCAGTATTTT. Its protein is CASSSYTDTQYF.

The gene calls are TRBV5-1 and TRBJ1-1; D possibly corresponds to TRBD1 (6 bases). Germline CDR1 is SGHRS and CDR2 is YFSETQ. The CDR3 covers 15 residues. V lost 0 bases to trimming and J lost 4 bases, with 13 bases between them. The CDR3 sequence is CASSLATGAFTEAFF. The DNA for the CDR3 is TGCGCCAGCAGCTTGGCCACGGGGGCCTTCACTGAAGCTTTCTTT.

This clonotype has a handful of counts. The chain combines TRBV5-4 with TRBJ1-1, with D possibly being TRBD1 (5 bases). CDR1 is SGHNT, CDR2 YYREEE, per germline (reference sequence). This CDR3 comprises 15 residues. V was shortened by 2 bases and J by 5 bases, with 16 bases between the two germline ends. CDR3 coding DNA: TGTGCCAGCAGCTTCGGGGCGGGTTCAGGGACTGAAGCTTTCTTT. Residues: CASSFGAGSGTEAFF. The whole variable domain, filled in from reference TRBV5-4 and TRBJ1-1, reads ETGVTQSPTHLIKTRGQQVTLRCSSQSGHNTVSWYQQALGQGPQFIFQYYREEENGRGNFPPRFSGLQFPNYSSELNVNALELDDSALYLCASSFGAGSGTEAFFGQGTRLTVV.

This clonotype was seen only a few times. The J gene is TRBJ2-5, the V gene TRBV6-5; 9 bases fit TRBD2. Germline loops: CDR1 MNHEY, CDR2 SVGAGI. The CDR3 spans 14 residues. The junction had 3 bases not matched to a gene; V was cut back by 6 bases and J by 1 base. The CDR3 protein is CASRLAGTQETQYF. The CDR3 DNA sequence: TGTGCCAGCAGGCTAGCGGGGACCCAAGAGACCCAGTACTTC.

The rearrangement joins TRBV7-2 to TRBJ2-2, with a possible D match to TRBD2 (6 bases). V was cut by 2 bases and J by 6 bases, with 10 bases left in between. This CDR3 has 14 amino acids. In germline, CDR1 is SGHTA, CDR2 FQGNSA. CDR3 region: CASSLRREPGELFF. The CDR3 DNA reads as TGTGCCAGCAGCTTACGACGGGAGCCCGGGGAGCTGTTTTTT.